The 13 T cell receptor beta chains below come from one sample, sequenced in a study of blood T cells in healthy people across ages. Combining a sample-barcoded 5' primer with a J-beta primer mix, a second PCR ran for roughly 7 to 11 cycles. TCRdb reanalysed the 5' RACE reads using MiXCR and keeps one entry per CDR3 protein. The sample includes more than 800,000 distinct CDR3 sequences, under 30% of them seen just once. The source material was blood. These TCRs come from a woman over 75 in good health.

This clonotype showed up many times. This chain links TRBV20-1 with TRBJ2-1, with 9 positions matching TRBD1. The CDR3 spans 14 residues. Losses at the gene ends were 5 bases for V and 7 bases for J; bases not matched to a gene: 9. The V gene's germline CDR1 is DFQATT and CDR2 SNEGSKA (reference sequence). CDR3 sequence (DNA): TGCAGTGCTGCCGGGACAGGGAGGCAGAATGAGCAGTTCTTC. This sequence encodes CSAAGTGRQNEQFF.

This clonotype came up many times. This chain uses TRBV11-2 with TRBJ2-5; 13 bases map to TRBD2. V was clipped by 1 base and J by 5 bases; unmatched bases: 10. Germline-derived CDR1 and CDR2 are SGHAT and FQNNGV. The CDR3 sequence is 18 residues long. CDR3 sequence reads: CASSLAGTSGAFGETQYF. CDR3 bases: TGTGCCAGCAGCTTAGCCGGGACTAGCGGGGCCTTCGGGGAGACCCAGTACTTC. Combining the CDR3 with reference TRBV11-2 and TRBJ2-5 gives the whole variable domain EAGVAQSPRYKIIEKRQSVAFWCNPISGHATLYWYQQILGQGPKLLIQFQNNGVVDDSQLPKDRFSAERLKGVDSTLKIQPAKLEDSAVYLCASSLAGTSGAFGETQYFGPGTRLLVL.

This clonotype has only a few counts. The rearrangement links TRBV10-3 to TRBJ1-2; D is undetermined. The germline V gene encodes CDR1 ENHRY and CDR2 SYGVKD. This CDR3 is built from 13 residues. Trimming removed 0 bases at V and 8 bases at J, with 10 bases between. The CDR3 region is CAISESAGTGYTF. The CDR3 region has the DNA TGTGCCATCAGTGAGTCGGCCGGCACGGGCTACACCTTC.

This clonotype was recorded many times. V is TRBV5-1 and J is TRBJ1-2, with 10 bases lining up with TRBD1. CDR1 and CDR2 (germline): SGHRS, YFSETQ. This CDR3 is 17 amino acids long. Trimming cost V 3 bases and J 6 bases; bases outside gene matches: 14. CDR3 protein: CASSSPTRTGGRDGYTF. Written as DNA, the CDR3 is TGCGCCAGCAGCTCGCCCACTCGGACAGGGGGTAGGGATGGCTACACCTTC.

This clonotype turned up a few times. This chain joins TRBV15 and TRBJ1-1; 8 positions match TRBD1. The CDR3 has 17 amino acids. Germline V gene lookup returns CDR1 LNHNV and CDR2 YYDKDF (reference sequence). Trimming took 5 bases from V and 0 from J; bases not matched to a gene: 11. The CDR3: CATSDRSGGPLNTEAFF. In nucleotides, the CDR3 is TGTGCCACCAGCGACCGCTCAGGGGGCCCCTTGAACACTGAAGCTTTCTTT.

Concerning this clonotype itself: This clone may be a read error of a much larger clone one base away. The rearrangement links TRBV20-1 to TRBJ1-5; 9 bases are shared with TRBD1. This CDR3 spans 14 amino acids. From germline, CDR1 is DFQATT and CDR2 SNEGSKA (reference sequence). CDR3 sequence (DNA): TGCAGTGCTAGGTCGGACAGGGGCAATCAGCTCCAGCATTTT. Encoded protein: CSARSDRGNQLQHF.

A single count supports this clonotype. V usage is TRBV7-6 and J usage is TRBJ1-4, with TRBD1 matching over 9 bases. The CDR3 sequence is 16 residues long. Germline loops: CDR1 SGHVS, CDR2 FNYEAQ. Trimming cost V 5 bases and J 8 bases; bases outside gene matches: 12. In nucleotides, the CDR3 is TGTGCCAGCAGCCGCGGACAGGGGCCTGTCAGGGAAAAACTGTTTTTT. It is translated as CASSRGQGPVREKLFF.

The chain is built from TRBV21-1 and TRBJ2-7; TRBD1 is the table's D call and was not checked against the DNA. TRBV21-1 is described as a pseudogene. CDR3 size: 15 residues. In DNA, the CDR3 is TGTGCCAGCAGCAAAAATGGACAGGGGATGGGCGAGCAGTACTTC. Translating gives CASSKNGQGMGEQYF.

The sample holds a few counts of this clonotype. The chain couples TRBV13 to TRBJ2-7, with D uncertain. Germline values: CDR1 PRHDT, CDR2 FYEKMQ (reference sequence). This CDR3 contains 13 residues. V was trimmed by 2 bases and J by 3 bases, leaving 8 bases between them. CDR3 DNA: TGTGCCAGCAGCTTAAATGGGAACTACGAGCAGTACTTC. Protein product: CASSLNGNYEQYF.

The V call is TRBV12-3 or TRBV12-4, the J call TRBJ1-4; 10 nucleotides align to TRBD1. The CDR3 is 14 residues long. Losses at the gene ends were 4 bases for V and 7 bases for J; bases not matched to a gene: 3. DNA of the CDR3: TGTGCCAGCAGTTGGGGACAGGGGAGTGAAAAACTGTTTTTT. As protein: CASSWGQGSEKLFF.

This clonotype has a count of ten or more. The gene calls are TRBV20-1 and TRBJ2-5, with 8 bases aligning to TRBD2. There are 14 residues in the CDR3. Germline V gives CDR1 DFQATT, CDR2 SNEGSKA (reference sequence). V lost 3 bases to trimming and J lost 2 bases; unmatched junction nucleotides: 5. The CDR3 nucleotides read TGCAGTGCTAGCGGGGGGGCCTCTCAAGAGACCCAGTACTTC. Protein product: CSASGGASQETQYF.

This clonotype has a count of ten or more. The chain couples TRBV4-3 to TRBJ2-1; the D gene is possibly TRBD2 (5 bases). CDR3 length: 16 amino acids. Germline loops: CDR1 LGHNA, CDR2 YSLEER. The germline V and J ends were trimmed by 4 bases and 4 bases, with 17 bases remaining between them. The CDR3, as DNA: TGCGCCAGCAGCCGGGTCGCGGGCGCGAGATACAATGAGCAGTTCTTC. It is translated as CASSRVAGARYNEQFF.

In this sample, this clonotype turned up many times. The chain is built from TRBV4-3 and TRBJ1-2, with unresolved D. The germline V gene has CDR1 LGHNA and CDR2 YSLEER. Trimming stripped 0 bases from V and 1 base from J, with 18 bases between. The CDR3 runs 18 residues. The CDR3 loop reads CASSQDTYVLDDNYGYTF. The CDR3 DNA sequence: TGCGCCAGCAGCCAAGACACCTACGTCTTGGACGATAACTATGGCTACACCTTC.